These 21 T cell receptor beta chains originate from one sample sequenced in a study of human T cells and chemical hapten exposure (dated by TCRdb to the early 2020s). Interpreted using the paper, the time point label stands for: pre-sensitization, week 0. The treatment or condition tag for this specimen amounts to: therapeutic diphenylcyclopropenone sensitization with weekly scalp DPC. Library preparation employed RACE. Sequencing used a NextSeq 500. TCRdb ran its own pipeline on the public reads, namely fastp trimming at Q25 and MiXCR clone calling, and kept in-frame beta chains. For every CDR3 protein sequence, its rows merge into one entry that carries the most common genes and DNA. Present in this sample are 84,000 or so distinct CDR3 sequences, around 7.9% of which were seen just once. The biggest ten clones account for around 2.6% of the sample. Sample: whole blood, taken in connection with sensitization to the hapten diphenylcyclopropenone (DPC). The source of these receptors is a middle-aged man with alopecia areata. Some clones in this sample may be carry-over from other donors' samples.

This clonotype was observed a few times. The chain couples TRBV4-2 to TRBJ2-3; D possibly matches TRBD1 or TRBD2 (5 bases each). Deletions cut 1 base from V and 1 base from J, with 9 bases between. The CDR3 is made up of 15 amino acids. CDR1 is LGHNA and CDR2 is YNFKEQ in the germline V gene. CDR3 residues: CASSQGGSGTDTQYF. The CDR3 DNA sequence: TGTGCCAGCAGCCAAGGGGGGTCTGGCACAGATACGCAGTATTTT.

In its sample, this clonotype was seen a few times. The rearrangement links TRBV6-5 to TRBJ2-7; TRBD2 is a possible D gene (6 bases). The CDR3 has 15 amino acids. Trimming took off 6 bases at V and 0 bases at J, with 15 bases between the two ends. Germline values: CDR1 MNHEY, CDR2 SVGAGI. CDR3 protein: CASRRYREHSYEQYF. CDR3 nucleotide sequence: TGTGCCAGCAGGCGGTACCGGGAGCACTCCTACGAGCAGTACTTC.

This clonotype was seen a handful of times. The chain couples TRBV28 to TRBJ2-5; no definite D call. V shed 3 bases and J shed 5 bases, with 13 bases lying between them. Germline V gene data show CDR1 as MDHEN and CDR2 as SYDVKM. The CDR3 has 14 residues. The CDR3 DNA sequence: TGTGCCAGCAGTTTGGTTAAAGCCCACGAGACCCAGTACTTC. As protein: CASSLVKAHETQYF.

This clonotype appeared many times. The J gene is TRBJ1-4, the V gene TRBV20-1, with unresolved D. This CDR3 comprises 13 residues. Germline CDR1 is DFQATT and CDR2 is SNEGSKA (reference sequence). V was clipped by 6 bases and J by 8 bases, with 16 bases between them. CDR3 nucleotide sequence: TGCAGTGCCCCGGGCGATCGGGAAGAAAAACTGTTTTTT. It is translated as CSAPGDREEKLFF.

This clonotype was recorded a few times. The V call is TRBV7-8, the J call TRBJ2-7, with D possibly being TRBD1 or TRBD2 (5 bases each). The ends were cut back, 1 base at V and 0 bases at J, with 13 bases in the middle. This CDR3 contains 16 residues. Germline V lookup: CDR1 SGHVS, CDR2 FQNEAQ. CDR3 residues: CASSLGGPGFSYEQYF. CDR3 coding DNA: TGTGCCAGCAGCTTAGGAGGGCCAGGGTTCTCCTACGAGCAGTACTTC.

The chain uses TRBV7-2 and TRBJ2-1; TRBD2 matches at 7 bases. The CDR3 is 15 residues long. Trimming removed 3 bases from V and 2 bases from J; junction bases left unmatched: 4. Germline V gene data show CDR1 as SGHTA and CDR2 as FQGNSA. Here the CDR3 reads CASSLSGLAYNEQFF. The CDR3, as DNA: TGTGCCAGCAGCTTGTCAGGACTAGCCTACAATGAGCAGTTCTTC.

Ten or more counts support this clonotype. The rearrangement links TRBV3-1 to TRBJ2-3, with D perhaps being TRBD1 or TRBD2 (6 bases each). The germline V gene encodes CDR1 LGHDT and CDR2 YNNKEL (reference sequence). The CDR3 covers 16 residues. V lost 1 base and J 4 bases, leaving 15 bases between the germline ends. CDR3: CASSQVRGLVADTQYF. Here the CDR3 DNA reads TGTGCCAGCAGCCAAGTTCGGGGGCTGGTGGCAGATACGCAGTATTTT.

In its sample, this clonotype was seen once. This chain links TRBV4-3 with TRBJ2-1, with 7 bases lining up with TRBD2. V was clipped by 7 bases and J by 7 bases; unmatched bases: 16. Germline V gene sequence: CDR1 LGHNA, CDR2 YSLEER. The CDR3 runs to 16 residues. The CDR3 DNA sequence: TGCGCCAGCATTCCCTTCGGGGGGAGGGCCGGAAATGAGCAGTTCTTC. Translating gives CASIPFGGRAGNEQFF.

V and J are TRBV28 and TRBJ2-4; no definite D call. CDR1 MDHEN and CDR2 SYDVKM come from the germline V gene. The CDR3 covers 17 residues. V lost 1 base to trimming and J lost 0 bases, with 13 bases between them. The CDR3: CASSLYTSEVAKNIQYF. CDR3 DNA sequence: TGTGCCAGCAGTTTATATACCTCAGAGGTAGCCAAAAACATTCAGTACTTC.

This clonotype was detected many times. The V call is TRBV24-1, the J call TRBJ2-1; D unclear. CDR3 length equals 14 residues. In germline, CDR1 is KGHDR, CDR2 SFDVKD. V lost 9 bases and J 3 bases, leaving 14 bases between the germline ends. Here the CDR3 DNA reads TGTGCCACCGAAGACGGCGAACTCTACAATGAGCAGTTCTTC. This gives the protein CATEDGELYNEQFF.

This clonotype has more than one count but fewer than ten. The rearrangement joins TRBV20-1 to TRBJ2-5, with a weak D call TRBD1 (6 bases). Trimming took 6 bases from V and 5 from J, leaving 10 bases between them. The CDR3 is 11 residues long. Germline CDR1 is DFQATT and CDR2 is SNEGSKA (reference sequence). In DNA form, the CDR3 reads TGCAGTGCCCGGACAGCTGAGACCCAGTACTTC. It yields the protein CSARTAETQYF.

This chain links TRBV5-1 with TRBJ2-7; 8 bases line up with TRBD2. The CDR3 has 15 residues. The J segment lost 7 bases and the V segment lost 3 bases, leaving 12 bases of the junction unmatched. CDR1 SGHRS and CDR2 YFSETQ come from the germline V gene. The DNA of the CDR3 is TGCGCCAGCAGCTGGACCACGGGAGGGCAGGGGGAGCAGTACTTC. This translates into CASSWTTGGQGEQYF.

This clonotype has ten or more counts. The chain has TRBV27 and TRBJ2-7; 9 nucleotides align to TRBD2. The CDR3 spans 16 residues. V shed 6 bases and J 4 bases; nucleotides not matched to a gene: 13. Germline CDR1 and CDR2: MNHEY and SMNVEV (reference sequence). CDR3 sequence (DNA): TGTGCCAGCAGAGTAGGTGGTAGCGGGAGTATGTACGAGCAGTACTTC. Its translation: CASRVGGSGSMYEQYF.

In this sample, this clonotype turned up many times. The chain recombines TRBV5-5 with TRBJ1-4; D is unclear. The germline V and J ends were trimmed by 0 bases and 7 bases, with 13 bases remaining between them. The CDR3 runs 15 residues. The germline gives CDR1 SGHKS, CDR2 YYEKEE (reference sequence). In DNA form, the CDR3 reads TGTGCCAGCAGCTTGGCCGTAGATCCCCGTGAAAAACTGTTTTTT. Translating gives CASSLAVDPREKLFF.

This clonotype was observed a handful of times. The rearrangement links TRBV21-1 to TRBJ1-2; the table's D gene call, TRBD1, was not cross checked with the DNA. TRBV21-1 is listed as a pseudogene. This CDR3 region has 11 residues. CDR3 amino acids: CAIAPQYGYTF. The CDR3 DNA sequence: TGTGCCATCGCCCCTCAATATGGCTACACCTTC.

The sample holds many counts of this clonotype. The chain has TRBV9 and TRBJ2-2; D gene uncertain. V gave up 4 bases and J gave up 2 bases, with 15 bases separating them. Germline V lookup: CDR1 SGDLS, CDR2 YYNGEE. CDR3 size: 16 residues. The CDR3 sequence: CASSSGALRNTGELFF. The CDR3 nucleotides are TGTGCCAGCAGCTCGGGCGCCCTTAGAAACACCGGGGAGCTGTTTTTT.

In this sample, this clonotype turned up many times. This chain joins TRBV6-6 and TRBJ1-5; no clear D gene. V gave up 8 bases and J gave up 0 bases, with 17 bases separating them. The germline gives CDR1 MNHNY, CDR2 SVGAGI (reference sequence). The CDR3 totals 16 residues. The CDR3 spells CASLRTQTYSNQPQHF. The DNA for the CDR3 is TGTGCCAGCTTGAGAACCCAGACGTATAGCAATCAGCCCCAGCATTTT.

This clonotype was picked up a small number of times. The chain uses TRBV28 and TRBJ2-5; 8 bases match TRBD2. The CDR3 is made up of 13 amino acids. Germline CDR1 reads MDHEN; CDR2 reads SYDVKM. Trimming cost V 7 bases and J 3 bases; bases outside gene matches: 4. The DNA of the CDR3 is TGTGCCAGCACCCGGGGGGGGGAAGAGACCCAGTACTTC. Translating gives CASTRGGEETQYF.

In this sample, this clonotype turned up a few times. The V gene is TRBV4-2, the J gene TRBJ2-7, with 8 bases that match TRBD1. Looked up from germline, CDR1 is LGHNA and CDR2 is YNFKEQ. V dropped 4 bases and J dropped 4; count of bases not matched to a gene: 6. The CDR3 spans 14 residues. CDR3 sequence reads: CASSRDRSRYEQYF. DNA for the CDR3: TGTGCCAGCAGCCGGGACAGGAGTCGGTACGAGCAGTACTTC.

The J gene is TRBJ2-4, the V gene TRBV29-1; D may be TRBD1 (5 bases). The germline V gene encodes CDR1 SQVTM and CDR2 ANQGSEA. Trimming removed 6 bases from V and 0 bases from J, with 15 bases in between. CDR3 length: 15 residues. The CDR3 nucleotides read TGCAGCGTCTCACAGGATTTGCTAGCCAAAAACATTCAGTACTTC. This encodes CSVSQDLLAKNIQYF.

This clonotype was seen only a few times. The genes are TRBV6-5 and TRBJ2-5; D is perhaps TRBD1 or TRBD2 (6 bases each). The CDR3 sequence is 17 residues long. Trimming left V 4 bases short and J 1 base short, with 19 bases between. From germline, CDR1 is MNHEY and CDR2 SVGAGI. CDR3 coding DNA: TGTGCCAGCAGTTTCCAGGGGCGGGGCCAGCCCCAAGAGACCCAGTACTTC. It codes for CASSFQGRGQPQETQYF.